The 18 T cell receptor beta chains below were found in one sample sequenced in a study of OX40 agonist ivuxolimab in advanced cancers. Library prep was done by the immunoSEQ multiplex PCR assay. In TCRdb, the immuneACCESS table is reduced to in-frame sequences with V and J assigned. These tables do not hold every clone; where another copy was compared, an unresolved V gene accounts for under half, and the others remain unexplained. This sample is represented by more than 55,000 clones; 70% to 85% of them were singletons. The ten top clones hold approximately 6.8% of the sample. The sample here was CD4+ or CD8+ T cells sorted from blood, taken in a trial of the OX40 agonist ivuxolimab. These receptors were obtained from an adult with an advanced solid tumor such as melanoma, head and neck, liver or kidney cancer.

The chain employs TRBV6-1 and TRBJ1-2; 9 nucleotides agree with TRBD1. The CDR3 has 14 residues. The germline CDR1 and CDR2 sequences are MNHNS and SASEGT. V trimming: 6 bases; J trimming: 1 base; junction bases outside the gene matches: 3. The CDR3, as DNA: TGTGCCAGCAGCCAGACAGGGGGTAACTATGGCTACACCTTC. The encoded protein is CASSQTGGNYGYTF.

This clone was detected once. This chain uses TRBV2 with TRBJ2-1; 7 bases are shared with TRBD2. The CDR3 consists of 16 residues. The J segment lost 4 bases and the V segment lost 6 bases, leaving 12 bases of the junction unmatched. In germline, CDR1 is SNHLY, CDR2 FYNNEI. The CDR3 reads CASRTGSSGGYNEQFF. In DNA form, the CDR3 reads TGTGCCAGCAGGACCGGATCTAGCGGAGGGTACAATGAGCAGTTCTTC.

As for this clone: The same CDR3 arises from other DNA sequences in this sample as well. The J gene is TRBJ2-6, the V gene TRBV28, with 9 bases aligning to TRBD2. The CDR3 length is 20 residues. Trimming cost V 5 bases and J 3 bases; bases outside gene matches: 17. Germline V gene lookup returns CDR1 MDHEN and CDR2 SYDVKM. The CDR3, as DNA: TGTGCCAGCAGTACCCCGGGTGGCGGGAGGGCCGGGAGTGGGGCCAACGTCCTGACTTTC. As protein: CASSTPGGGRAGSGANVLTF. Full variable domain (rest looked up from reference TRBV28 and TRBJ2-6): DVKVTQSSRYLVKRTGEKVFLECVQDMDHENMFWYRQDPGLGLRLIYFSYDVKMKEKGDIPEGYSVSREKKERFSLILESASTNQTSMYLCASSTPGGGRAGSGANVLTFGAGSRLTVL.

V is TRBV7-8 and J is TRBJ2-7; the D gene is possibly TRBD1 (5 bases). V was shortened by 1 base and J by 7 bases, with 8 bases between the two germline ends. This CDR3 region has 12 residues. Germline lookup yields CDR1 SGHVS and CDR2 FQNEAQ. The DNA for the CDR3 is TGTGCCAGCAGCTTAGAGCAGGGTGAGCAGTACTTC. This translates into CASSLEQGEQYF. Filled out from reference TRBV7-8 and TRBJ2-7, the complete variable domain reads GAGVSQSPRYKVAKRGQDVALRCDPISGHVSLFWYQQALGQGPEFLTYFQNEAQLDKSGLPSDRFFAERPEGSVSTLKIQRTQQEDSAVYLCASSLEQGEQYFGPGTRLTVT.

The chain employs TRBV6-1 and TRBJ1-1; D perhaps matches TRBD1 (6 bases). Germline CDR1 MNHNS, CDR2 SASEGT. This CDR3 is 18 amino acids long. Trimming pared 1 base from V and 7 bases from J, leaving 25 bases between. The CDR3 DNA reads TGTGCCAGCAGTGAAGTCTCGGTAGCAGGATTATTCAGGGGTGAAGCTTTCTTT. Protein sequence: CASSEVSVAGLFRGEAFF.

The chain employs TRBV18 and TRBJ1-5; D call uncertain. Looked up from germline, CDR1 is KGHSH and CDR2 is LQKENI. V was clipped by 3 bases and J by 2 bases, with 5 bases between them. This CDR3 contains 13 residues. The CDR3 bases are TGTGCCAGCTCACCCACTGGCAATCAGCCCCAGCATTTT. Amino acid sequence: CASSPTGNQPQHF.

The chain employs TRBV5-1 and TRBJ1-4, with TRBD1 as a possible D gene (6 bases). There are 16 residues in the CDR3. CDR1 and CDR2 from the germline V gene are SGHRS and YFSETQ. V lost 5 bases, J lost 6 bases, and 20 bases lay in between. The CDR3 reads CASSLQATGLDEKLFF. DNA of the CDR3: TGCGCCAGCAGTTTACAGGCTACAGGGTTGGATGAAAAACTGTTTTTT.

This chain connects TRBV5-6 to TRBJ2-5, with TRBD1 matching 11 bases. Per the germline V gene, CDR1 is SGHDT and CDR2 is YYEEEE. The CDR3 has 17 amino acids. V shed 5 bases, J shed 5 bases, and the junction held 14 bases outside the gene matches. CDR3 nucleotide sequence: TGTGCCAGCAGTTTCTACCGGGACAGGGGGGTCGGGGAGACCCAGTACTTC. Protein sequence: CASSFYRDRGVGETQYF. Full variable domain (remainder filled in from reference TRBV5-6 and TRBJ2-5): DAGVTQSPTHLIKTRGQQVTLRCSPKSGHDTVSWYQQALGQGPQFIFQYYEEEERQRGNFPDRFSGHQFPNYSSELNVNALLLGDSALYLCASSFYRDRGVGETQYFGPGTRLLVL.

CDR3 in DNA: TGTGCCAGCTCCCGAGCAAGGGGCGGGGAGCTGTTTTTT. Its protein product is CASSRARGGELFF. The rearrangement joins TRBV18 to TRBJ2-2; the D gene is possibly TRBD1 (5 bases). Germline lookup yields CDR1 KGHSH and CDR2 LQKENI. V was cut by 6 bases and J by 7 bases, with 12 bases left in between. The CDR3 contains 13 residues.

The chain has TRBV7-9 and TRBJ2-7; D call uncertain. Germline V gives CDR1 SEHNR, CDR2 FQNEAQ (reference sequence). The V end lost 4 bases, the J end lost 6 bases, and 16 bases lay between the germline ends. This CDR3 has 14 residues. CDR3 loop: CASSSFLGLPEQYF. In DNA form, the CDR3 reads TGTGCCAGCAGCTCATTCCTAGGGTTACCCGAGCAGTACTTC. The full variable domain, its missing parts supplied by reference TRBV7-9 and TRBJ2-7, is DTGVSQNPRHKITKRGQNVTFRCDPISEHNRLYWYRQTLGQGPEFLTYFQNEAQLEKSRLLSDRFSAERPKGSFSTLEIQRTEQGDSAMYLCASSSFLGLPEQYFGPGTRLTVT.

The chain carries TRBV27 and TRBJ2-1; 8 bases are shared with TRBD1. V lost 7 bases, J lost 0 bases, and 5 bases stayed unmatched. This CDR3 spans 15 amino acids. Germline loops: CDR1 MNHEY, CDR2 SMNVEV (reference sequence). CDR3 loop: CASTQGAGSYNEQFF. The CDR3 DNA follows: TGTGCCAGCACCCAGGGGGCGGGCTCCTACAATGAGCAGTTCTTC.

This chain uses TRBV5-1 with TRBJ2-5, with 8 bases fitting TRBD2. With the DNA end fitting TRBJ2-7 better, the J assignment may be wrong. The CDR3 covers 15 residues. Germline CDR1 and CDR2: SGHRS and YFSETQ. In DNA, the CDR3 is TGCGCCAGCAGCTTGGGTGCGGGAGGCCTCTACGAGCAGTACTTC. Translated, it gives CASSLGAGGLYEQYF.

This chain uses TRBV27 with TRBJ2-2, with 11 bases matching TRBD2. The CDR3 loop spans 16 amino acids. The germline CDR1 and CDR2 sequences are MNHEY and SMNVEV (reference sequence). Trimming took 4 bases from V and 5 from J; bases not matched to a gene: 6. The DNA for the CDR3 is TGTGCCAGCAGTTCCCCGGGACTAGCGGAGACCGGGGAGCTGTTTTTT. Amino acids: CASSSPGLAETGELFF.

This clone was seen a handful of times. The V gene is TRBV7-6, the J gene TRBJ2-3; 9 bases line up with TRBD1. From germline, CDR1 is SGHVS and CDR2 FNYEAQ. V trimming: 5 bases; J trimming: 1 base; junction bases outside the gene matches: 4. CDR3 length equals 15 residues. The CDR3 nucleotides read TGTGCCAGCAGCGAACAGGGGGCGGGCACAGATACGCAGTATTTT. It codes for CASSEQGAGTDTQYF. Using reference TRBV7-6 and TRBJ2-3 for the parts outside the CDR3, the full variable domain is GAGVSQSPRYKVTKRGQDVALRCDPISGHVSLYWYRQALGQGPEFLTYFNYEAQQDKSGLPNDRFSAERPEGSISTLTIQRTEQRDSAMYRCASSEQGAGTDTQYFGPGTRLTVL.

The CDR3 is CASSLTYTEAFF. Here the CDR3 DNA reads TGTGCCAGCAGCTTAACATACACTGAAGCTTTCTTT. This chain uses TRBV7-2 with TRBJ1-1; D not certain. The CDR3 is 12 amino acids. The germline V gene has CDR1 SGHTA and CDR2 FQGNSA. Trimming stripped 2 bases from V and 3 bases from J, with 4 bases between.

V usage is TRBV2 and J usage is TRBJ1-2; D possibly corresponds to TRBD1 (5 bases). CDR3 length: 11 residues. V lost 10 bases and J lost 5, with 11 bases in between. Germline V gene sequence: CDR1 SNHLY, CDR2 FYNNEI. CDR3 amino acids: CATTGLYGYTF. CDR3 nucleotides: TGTGCCACCACGGGACTTTATGGCTACACCTTC.

This clone was picked up a small number of times. The rearrangement links TRBV5-8 to TRBJ1-5; possible D gene TRBD1, 5 bases. V lost 7 bases and J lost 3, with 17 bases in between. The CDR3 sequence is 15 residues long. Germline-derived CDR1 and CDR2 are SGHTS and YDEGEE. CDR3 protein: CASELSGLFNQPQHF. In DNA form, the CDR3 reads TGTGCCAGCGAGCTCTCGGGACTGTTCAATCAGCCCCAGCATTTT.

Only a few counts were recorded for this clone. V gene TRBV7-2 combines with J gene TRBJ2-1, with D possibly called TRBD1 or TRBD2 (5 bases each). Germline V CDR1 and CDR2: SGHTA, FQGNSA. V was trimmed by 0 bases and J by 8 bases, leaving 14 bases between them. The CDR3 length is 15 residues. This CDR3 reads CASSLAAQGSDEQFF. The CDR3 DNA is TGTGCCAGCAGCTTAGCGGCGCAGGGTAGCGATGAGCAGTTCTTC.